This T cell receptor (beta chain) was sequenced in a study of cytomegalovirus exposure and HLA in healthy donors. Overall study findings and caveats: Some highly shared sequence variants likely arose as a pipeline artifact.

On this clone itself: Its target is unknown.

The study ran its PCR with 60 Vbeta and 13 Jbeta primers. Assay: immunoSEQ multiplex PCR; the TCRdb copy retains only in-frame clones and omits some. The sample lists about 94,000 clones; approximately 79% were seen once. CDR1 is MNHEY, CDR2 SMNVEV, per germline (reference sequence). The CDR3 is 17 residues long. After removal of 5 bases from V and 2 bases from J, the junction contained 15 bases not matched to a gene. While unrecorded immune exposures were likely, the donors were nominally healthy when sampled. The specimen sequenced was PBMCs. V gene TRBV27 combines with J gene TRBJ2-7; 7 nucleotides line up with TRBD2. This sequence originates from a woman between 40 and 55 years old in good health and CMV-seronegative. For the CDR3, the DNA is TGTGCCAGCAGTCCGACCGCCACCCGACTAGCAGCCTACGAGCAGTACTTC. Encoded protein: CASSPTATRLAAYEQYF.